Below, 5 T cell receptor beta chains from the same sample are listed, as sequenced in a study of monozygotic twins with inflammatory bowel disease. Reanalyzing the 5' RACE reads, TCRdb keeps one entry per CDR3 protein, without DNA. The sample shows some 200,000 distinct CDR3 sequences, and 7.5% to 9.5% sits with its ten largest clones. Sequencing input: blood. The origin of the receptors is a human donor with ulcerative colitis or Crohn's disease, or a healthy co-twin of an affected twin (not recorded which).

The V call is TRBV20-1, the J call TRBJ2-3; TCRdb picks TRBD1, but there is no DNA to check that call. Germline CDR1 and CDR2: DFQATT and SNEGSKA (reference sequence). CDR3 size: 14 residues. The CDR3 loop reads CSAIRGRYTDTQYF.

The chain links TRBV19 to TRBJ1-2; TCRdb's D call of TRBD1 is untestable without DNA. This CDR3 has 13 amino acids. CDR1 LNHDA and CDR2 SQIVND come from the germline V gene (reference sequence). CDR3 protein: CASRRFGVPGYTF.

The chain employs TRBV29-1 and TRBJ1-1. CDR1 is SQVTM, CDR2 ANQGSEA, per germline. The CDR3 is 14 residues long. The CDR3 is CSVELQAMNTEAFF.

The chain links TRBV2 to TRBJ1-6; without DNA, the TCRdb call of TRBD1 cannot be checked. The germline V gene encodes CDR1 SNHLY and CDR2 FYNNEI. The CDR3 has 14 amino acids. The CDR3 sequence: CASSEPRANSPLHF.

This chain joins TRBV11-2 and TRBJ2-1; no DNA is available, so the TRBD1 call from TCRdb remains unchecked. This CDR3 has 13 amino acids. CDR1 is SGHAT, CDR2 FQNNGV, per germline. CDR3 residues: CASSYAGTGEGFF. The full variable domain, its missing parts supplied by reference TRBV11-2 and TRBJ2-1, is EAGVAQSPRYKIIEKRQSVAFWCNPISGHATLYWYQQILGQGPKLLIQFQNNGVVDDSQLPKDRFSAERLKGVDSTLKIQPAKLEDSAVYLCASSYAGTGEGFFGPGTRLTVL.